These T cell receptor beta chains were read from a single sample in a study of T cells in Graves' hyperthyroidism and ophthalmopathy. TCRdb ran MiXCR on the multiplex PCR reads and lists one entry per CDR3 protein. The top ten hold more than 6% of the sample, which has 550,000 to 600,000 distinct CDR3 sequences, 13% to 15% seen once. The sequenced sample consisted of blood. These receptors were taken from a woman aged 18-30 years with Graves' ophthalmopathy. Each CDR3 is given with its conserved first and last residue. The D gene is left open where the match is weak. Size tells how often a clone was seen (once, few, many) or the class of an expanded clone, and some rows leave it out.

D	V	J	length	size	CDR3	DNA
.	TRBV10-3	TRBJ2-3	15	many	CAISESKGSSDTQYF	TGTGCCATCAGTGAGTCGAAGGGGAGCTCAGATACGCAGTATTTT
TRBD2	TRBV27	TRBJ2-3	16	many	CASNHPVAGGGYTQYF	TGTGCCAGCAACCATCCAGTAGCGGGAGGGGGTTATACGCAGTATTTT
TRBD1	TRBV2	TRBJ1-5	14	few	CASGQVNSNQPQHF	TGTGCCAGCGGACAGGTGAATAGCAATCAGCCCCAGCATTTT
.	TRBV30	TRBJ1-1	14	many	CAWSPHGGNTEAFF	TGTGCCTGGAGCCCGCATGGCGGGAACACTGAAGCTTTCTTT
TRBD1	TRBV20-1	TRBJ1-6	14	many	CSAPLPTGGSPLHF	TGCAGTGCTCCCCTACCGACAGGGGGGTCACCCCTCCACTTT
.	TRBV27	TRBJ2-7	12	many	CASRKGHYEQYF	TGTGCCAGCAGAAAAGGACACTACGAGCAGTACTTC
.	TRBV6-2/TRBV6-3	TRBJ1-5	15	many	CASSPAWIQAQPQHF	TGTGCCAGCAGCCCCGCCTGGATCCAGGCTCAGCCCCAGCATTTT
.	TRBV19	TRBJ1-5	16	few	CASSRGEVGVNQPQHF	TGTGCCAGTAGTAGGGGGGAAGTCGGGGTCAATCAGCCCCAGCATTTT
TRBD1	TRBV28	TRBJ2-5	16	.	CATSDPGQGAIETQHF	TGTGCCACCAGTGATCCGGGACAGGGAGCAATAGAGACCCAGCACTTC
.	TRBV6-2/TRBV6-3	TRBJ2-5	12	.	CASSYRTETQYF	TGTGCCAGCAGTTATAGAACGGAGACCCAGTACTTC
.	TRBV5-1	TRBJ2-1	17	.	CASSQDGRDPFYNEQFF	TGCGCCAGCAGCCAAGATGGGCGGGATCCCTTCTACAATGAGCAGTTCTTC
.	TRBV12-3/TRBV12-4	TRBJ1-1	20	many	CASSLGYRWRIAPMNTEAFF	TGTGCCAGCAGTTTAGGTTACAGGTGGCGGATAGCCCCCATGAACACTGAAGCTTTCTTT
.	TRBV20-1	TRBJ2-7	13	many	CSARKGLSYEQYF	TGCAGTGCTAGAAAGGGTTTATCCTACGAGCAGTACTTC
.	TRBV3-1	TRBJ2-7	13	few	CASSQVMLYEQYF	TGTGCCAGCAGCCAAGTGATGCTCTACGAGCAGTACTTC
.	TRBV7-8	TRBJ1-2	15	many	CASSFPGTEFYGYTF	TGTGCCAGCAGCTTCCCCGGGACGGAGTTCTATGGCTACACCTTC
.	TRBV18	TRBJ1-2	15	many	CASSPPDWQAYGYTF	TGTGCCAGCTCACCACCTGACTGGCAGGCCTATGGCTACACCTTC
.	TRBV29-1	TRBJ2-6	14	.	CSVPRGTGANVLTF	TGCAGCGTCCCAAGGGGGACTGGGGCCAACGTCCTGACTTTC
TRBD1	TRBV4-2	TRBJ1-1	15	.	CASSRGTGGDTEAFF	TGTGCCAGCAGCCGCGGGACAGGGGGGGACACTGAAGCTTTCTTT
.	TRBV5-1	TRBJ2-5	14	few	CASSRTGHLETQYF	TGCGCCAGCAGCAGAACGGGACACCTAGAGACCCAGTACTTC
.	TRBV9	TRBJ2-1	16	few	CASSGNIADLTNEQFF	TGTGCCAGCAGCGGAAACATAGCGGACCTAACGAATGAGCAGTTCTTC
TRBD2	TRBV10-3	TRBJ2-1	16	many	CAISDTGLAGFDEQFF	TGTGCCATCAGTGATACCGGACTAGCGGGATTCGATGAGCAGTTCTTC
TRBD1	TRBV2	TRBJ1-6	16	.	CASSEWAGGEGSPPHF	TGTGCCAGCAGTGAATGGGCAGGGGGCGAGGGATCACCCCCCCACTTT
.	TRBV14	TRBJ2-1	15	few	CASSQDFGSYNEQFF	TGTGCCAGCAGCCAAGATTTCGGCTCCTACAATGAGCAGTTCTTC
TRBD2	TRBV20-1	TRBJ2-7	13	many	CSAETSGRDEQYF	TGCAGTGCTGAGACTAGCGGGAGAGACGAGCAGTACTTC